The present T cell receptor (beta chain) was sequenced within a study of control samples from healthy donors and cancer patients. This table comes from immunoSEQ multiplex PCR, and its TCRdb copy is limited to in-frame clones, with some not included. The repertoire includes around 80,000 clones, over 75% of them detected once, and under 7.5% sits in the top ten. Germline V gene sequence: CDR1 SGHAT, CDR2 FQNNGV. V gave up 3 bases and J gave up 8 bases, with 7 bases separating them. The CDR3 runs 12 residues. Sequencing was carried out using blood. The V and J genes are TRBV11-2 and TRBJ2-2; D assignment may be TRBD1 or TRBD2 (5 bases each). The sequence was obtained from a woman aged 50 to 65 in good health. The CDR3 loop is CASSFGAGELFF. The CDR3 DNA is TGTGCCAGCAGCTTCGGGGCAGGGGAGCTGTTTTTT.